Listed below are T cell receptor beta chains from one sample, sequenced in a study of blood T cell repertoires in COVID-19. Assay used: immunoSEQ multiplex PCR; TCRdb lists only in-frame clones, some missing. The sample consists of approximately 210,000 clones, around 81% of them appearing once. Input material: PBMCs or T cells enriched from blood (not recorded which). All receptors come from a woman aged 45-65 years with acute COVID-19. Both conserved end residues are part of each CDR3. Fields, in order: clone size, D gene, V gene, J gene, CDR3 protein, CDR3 DNA. D genes are given only for firm matches. Clone sizes are given selectively: once, few, many, or a class where the clone is expanded.

-	TRBD2	TRBV15	TRBJ2-1	CATSSRGGYEQFF	TGTGCCACCAGCAGCCGGGGGGGATATGAGCAGTTCTTC
-	-	TRBV15	TRBJ2-3	CATSRATGTDTQYF	TGTGCCACCAGCAGAGCGACTGGCACAGATACGCAGTATTTT
few	TRBD2	TRBV5-8	TRBJ2-5	CAGRTSGKQETQYF	TGTGCCGGAAGGACTAGCGGGAAACAAGAGACCCAGTACTTC
-	TRBD1	TRBV7-6	TRBJ2-5	CASRPDRGVAFQETQYF	TGTGCCAGTCGCCCGGACAGGGGAGTGGCGTTCCAAGAGACCCAGTACTTC
many	TRBD1	TRBV2	TRBJ2-6	CASRRGTGGLSGANVLTF	TGTGCCAGCAGAAGGGGGACAGGGGGCTTGTCTGGGGCCAACGTCCTGACTTTC
few	TRBD1	TRBV5-1	TRBJ2-1	CASRGGTGPGDEQFF	TGCGCCAGCAGAGGCGGGACAGGGCCGGGCGATGAGCAGTTCTTC
few	TRBD1	TRBV2	TRBJ1-5	CASSHETGVSFRRNQPQHF	TGTGCCAGCAGCCACGAGACAGGGGTTAGCTTTCGGCGCAATCAGCCCCAGCATTTT
-	-	TRBV5-5	TRBJ2-2	CASSFQPRSEVGELFF	TGTGCCAGCAGCTTTCAGCCCAGATCGGAGGTCGGGGAGCTGTTTTTT
-	-	TRBV19	TRBJ2-5	CASSIGATAPKETQYF	TGTGCCAGTAGTATTGGCGCGACAGCGCCGAAGGAGACCCAGTACTTC
-	-	TRBV5-4	TRBJ1-2	CASSLTTGGYTF	TGTGCCAGCAGCTTGACAACAGGAGGCTACACCTTC